The present TCR beta chain was sequenced within a study of monozygotic twins with inflammatory bowel disease. The CDR3 is 16 residues long. The V gene's germline CDR1 is MGHDK and CDR2 SYGVNS. Through template switching, UMIs that included a 6-nucleotide sample barcode were added. Following a re-call of the 5' RACE reads, TCRdb has one entry per CDR3 protein and lacks DNA. Reported are just over 300,000 distinct CDR3 sequences; the ten largest clones contain approximately 5.4%. Sequenced: blood. The chain carries TRBV25-1 and TRBJ2-4; TCRdb picks TRBD1, but there is no DNA to check that call. The receptor was isolated from a human donor with ulcerative colitis or Crohn's disease, or a healthy co-twin of an affected twin (not recorded which). The CDR3 region is CASSEFGGSAKNIQYF.